This entry is about one T cell receptor (beta chain). Germline CDR1 and CDR2: SGHDT and YYEEEE. V lost 5 bases, J lost 10 bases, and 17 bases stayed unmatched. The CDR3 extends over 15 amino acids. This entry belongs to a study of STAT5B mutations in CD4+ large granular lymphocyte leukemia. The overall study: When available, cryopreserved cells underwent CD8+ depletion before CD4+ selection.

The survey-level immunoSEQ assay was used. Assay: immunoSEQ multiplex PCR; the TCRdb copy retains only in-frame clones and omits some. Among some 3,000 clones, 79% were seen once, and the ten largest hold more than 75%. The material sequenced was PBMCs. This receptor was taken from a woman in her 70s with CD4+ T-cell large granular lymphocyte leukemia. J is TRBJ1-1 and V is TRBV5-6, with TRBD1 matching over 7 bases. CDR3 DNA: TGTGCCAGCAGTCCCAAGGGGACAGCCCCAATCGCAGCTTTCTTT. This codes for CASSPKGTAPIAAFF.